A single sample gave rise to the 16 T cell receptor beta chains below, sequenced in a study of breast tumors, draining lymph nodes, adjacent tissues. TCRdb reprocessed the multiplex PCR reads via MiXCR and lists one record per CDR3 protein. The data hold 150,000 to 200,000 distinct CDR3 sequences, with about 32% observed a single time. Breast cancer patients provided tissue from their axillary draining lymph nodes. The sample taken for sequencing was axillary lymph node tissue. The receptor source for this set is a female donor with breast cancer. Some clones in this sample may be carry-over from other donors' samples.

The chain joins TRBV28 to TRBJ1-2; weak D call: TRBD1 (5 bases). V lost 3 bases, J lost 7 bases, and 15 bases lay in between. In germline, CDR1 is MDHEN, CDR2 SYDVKM. The CDR3 consists of 14 residues. This chain's CDR3 is CASSLGRAGGGYTF. The CDR3, as DNA: TGTGCCAGCAGTTTGGGGCGGGCGGGTGGTGGCTACACCTTC.

This clonotype was seen at least ten times. The genes are TRBV28 and TRBJ1-5, with unresolved D. The length of the CDR3 is 12 residues. Trimming removed 6 bases from V and 11 bases from J, with 14 bases in between. The germline V gene encodes CDR1 MDHEN and CDR2 SYDVKM. CDR3 loop: CASSLTLLAQHF. The CDR3 coding sequence is TGTGCCAGCAGCCTAACCCTCTTGGCCCAGCATTTT.

This clonotype was seen at least ten times. The V gene is TRBV9, the J gene TRBJ2-3; D may be TRBD1 (5 bases). V shed 3 bases and J shed 0 bases, with 11 bases lying between them. Looked up from germline, CDR1 is SGDLS and CDR2 is YYNGEE. This CDR3 has 15 residues. CDR3 sequence reads: CASSGQQVSTDTQYF. The CDR3 nucleotides read TGTGCCAGCAGCGGTCAACAGGTCAGCACAGATACGCAGTATTTT.

This clonotype has ten or more counts. J is TRBJ2-5 and V is TRBV20-1; TRBD2 aligns across 16 bases. The CDR3 runs to 17 residues. Looked up from germline, CDR1 is DFQATT and CDR2 is SNEGSKA (reference sequence). V lost 3 bases and J lost 5; bases outside the gene matches: 9. DNA of the CDR3: TGCAGTGCTAGGGACAGGGCGGGACTAGCGGGAGGGGAGACCCAGTACTTC. Its translation: CSARDRAGLAGGETQYF.

The V gene is TRBV7-9, the J gene TRBJ2-2, with 10 bases identical to TRBD2. Looked up from germline, CDR1 is SEHNR and CDR2 is FQNEAQ (reference sequence). Trimming removed 7 bases from V and 6 bases from J; junction bases left unmatched: 8. The CDR3 length is 15 residues. The CDR3 nucleotides are TGTGCCAGCAAAGGTAGCGGGAGGCAAGCCGGGGAGCTGTTTTTT. Translated: CASKGSGRQAGELFF.

This rearrangement joins TRBV20-1 to TRBJ2-3; 10 bases line up with TRBD2. Trimming removed 5 bases from V and 8 bases from J; junction bases left unmatched: 25. Germline CDR1 is DFQATT and CDR2 is SNEGSKA (reference sequence). The CDR3 has 19 residues. CDR3 in amino acids: CSAPPGGLAGDLFLGTQYF. The CDR3 region has the DNA TGCAGTGCTCCCCCGGGGGGGCTAGCGGGAGACCTTTTTCTGGGTACGCAGTATTTT.

About this clonotype itself: A much larger clone lies one base from this, so it may be a read error. The rearrangement links TRBV12-3 or TRBV12-4 to TRBJ2-3, with 9 positions matching TRBD2. The CDR3 has 15 amino acids. V dropped 3 bases and J dropped 8; count of bases not matched to a gene: 9. CDR3 nucleotides: TGTGCCAGCAGTTTCCGGGGCGGGGGGGCCGGTACGCAGTATTTT. Amino acid sequence: CASSFRGGGAGTQYF.

A word on this clonotype: No conserved phenylalanine or tryptophan is present at the end of the CDR3, so a read error is the likely explanation. The chain couples TRBV9 to TRBJ2-5; D is uncertain. This CDR3 contains 13 residues. The V gene's germline CDR1 is SGDLS and CDR2 YYNGEE. DNA for the CDR3: TGCGCCAGCAGCCTGGTGCTCCAAGAGACCCAGTACTCC. Protein product: CASSLVLQETQYS.

Many counts were recorded for this clonotype. V is TRBV6-5 and J is TRBJ2-3; TRBD2 agrees at 7 bases. Germline CDR1 and CDR2: MNHEY and SVGAGI. The CDR3 is 17 residues long. With 2 bases clipped from V and 3 bases from J, the junction kept 11 bases outside the gene matches. CDR3 protein: CASSYRGGVTPTDTQYF. CDR3 sequence (DNA): TGTGCCAGCAGTTACCGGGGAGGGGTAACTCCGACAGATACGCAGTATTTT.

This sequence joins TRBV7-2 and TRBJ2-3, with 8 bases fitting TRBD1. This CDR3 contains 15 residues. Per the germline V gene, CDR1 is SGHTA and CDR2 is FQGNSA. Trimming removed 5 bases from V and 5 bases from J; junction bases left unmatched: 9. Here the CDR3 DNA reads TGTGCCAGCAGCAGGGACAGGAGCGCGAGAGATACGCAGTATTTT. Its protein is CASSRDRSARDTQYF.

This clonotype showed up many times. V is TRBV20-1 and J is TRBJ2-5; TRBD2 matches 10 bases. V was clipped by 1 base and J by 7 bases; unmatched bases: 12. The CDR3 sequence is 16 residues long. The germline V gene has CDR1 DFQATT and CDR2 SNEGSKA (reference sequence). This chain's CDR3 is CSARVSSGRRGGTQYF. The CDR3 region has the DNA TGCAGTGCTAGAGTCTCTAGCGGGAGAAGGGGAGGGACCCAGTACTTC.

This clonotype was recorded at least ten times. The J gene is TRBJ1-5, the V gene TRBV19; TRBD1 is a possible D gene (5 bases). V lost 6 bases and J lost 4, with 22 bases in between. CDR1 and CDR2 from the germline V gene are LNHDA and SQIVND (reference sequence). The CDR3 length is 17 residues. In DNA form, the CDR3 reads TGTGCCAGTAGCTTTACCGGGACCCTTGGCCTAAATCAGCCCCAGCATTTT. Translation: CASSFTGTLGLNQPQHF.

J is TRBJ2-3 and V is TRBV20-1, with D possibly TRBD2 on 5 matching bases. The V gene's germline CDR1 is DFQATT and CDR2 SNEGSKA (reference sequence). The CDR3 spans 15 residues. With 2 bases removed from V and 1 base from J, the gap between germline ends came to 13 bases. For the CDR3, the DNA is TGCAGTGCTAGAAGGGCTAGCATCGGCACAGATACGCAGTATTTT. Its translation is CSARRASIGTDTQYF.

The sample holds many counts of this clonotype. The chain combines TRBV4-2 with TRBJ1-2; 7 bases are shared with TRBD1. CDR1 is LGHNA, CDR2 YNFKEQ, per germline. V was pared by 0 bases and J by 5 bases, with 12 bases of the junction left unmatched. The CDR3 is made up of 17 amino acids. The CDR3 loop reads CASSQDYMAQGGYGYTF. Here the CDR3 DNA reads TGTGCCAGCAGCCAAGACTATATGGCCCAGGGGGGATATGGCTACACCTTC.

This clonotype was detected ten times or more. The chain combines TRBV20-1 with TRBJ2-7; possible D gene TRBD1, 6 bases. Per germline, CDR1 DFQATT and CDR2 SNEGSKA (reference sequence). This CDR3 spans 13 amino acids. The V end was cut by 7 bases, the J end by 3 bases, with 16 bases between. CDR3 amino acids: CSGNPTDSYEQYF. As DNA, the CDR3 is TGCAGTGGAAATCCCACGGACAGCTACGAGCAGTACTTC.

As concerns this clonotype: It may be a read error: a sequence one base away is much more abundant. The chain combines TRBV6-5 with TRBJ1-2, with 8 positions matching TRBD1. This CDR3 is 14 amino acids long. CDR1 and CDR2 from the germline V gene are MNHEY and SVGAGI. V lost 5 bases, J lost 7 bases, and 9 bases stayed unmatched. CDR3 DNA sequence: TGTGCCAGCAGTGGCAGCCAGGGGGCACTTGGCTACACCTTC. Translation gives CASSGSQGALGYTF.